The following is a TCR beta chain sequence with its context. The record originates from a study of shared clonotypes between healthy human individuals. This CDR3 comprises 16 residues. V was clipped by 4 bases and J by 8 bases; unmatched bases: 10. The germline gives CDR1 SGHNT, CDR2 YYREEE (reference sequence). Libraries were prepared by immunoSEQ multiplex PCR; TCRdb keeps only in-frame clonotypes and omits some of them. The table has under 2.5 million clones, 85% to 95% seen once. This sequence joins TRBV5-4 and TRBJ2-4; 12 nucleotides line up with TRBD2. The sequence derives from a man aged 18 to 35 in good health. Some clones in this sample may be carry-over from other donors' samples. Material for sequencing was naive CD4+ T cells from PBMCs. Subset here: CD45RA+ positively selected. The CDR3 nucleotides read TGTGCCAGCAGCCCTGGGACTAGCGGGCGGGGGGACATTCAGTACTTC. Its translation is CASSPGTSGRGDIQYF.